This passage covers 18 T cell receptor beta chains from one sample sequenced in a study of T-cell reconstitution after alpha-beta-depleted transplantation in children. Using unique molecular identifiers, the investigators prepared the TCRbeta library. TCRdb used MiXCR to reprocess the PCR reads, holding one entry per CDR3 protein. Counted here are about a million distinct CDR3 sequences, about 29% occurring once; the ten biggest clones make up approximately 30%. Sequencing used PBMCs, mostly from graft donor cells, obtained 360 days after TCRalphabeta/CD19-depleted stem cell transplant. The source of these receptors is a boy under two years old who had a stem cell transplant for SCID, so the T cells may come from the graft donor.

CDR3 amino acids: CASSLGPRAHPSLPLHF. The CDR3 coding sequence is TGTGCCAGCAGCTTAGGCCCCAGGGCTCATCCATCTTTGCCCCTCCACTTT. The J gene is TRBJ1-6, the V gene TRBV11-1; D might be TRBD1 (5 bases). This CDR3 comprises 17 residues. V was clipped by 1 base and J by 13 bases, with 23 bases between them. Germline V gene lookup returns CDR1 SGHAT and CDR2 FQDESV (reference sequence).

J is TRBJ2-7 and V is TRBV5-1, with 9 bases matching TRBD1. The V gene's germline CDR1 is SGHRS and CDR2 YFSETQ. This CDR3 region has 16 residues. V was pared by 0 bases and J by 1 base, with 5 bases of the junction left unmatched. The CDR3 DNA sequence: TGCGCCAGCAGCTTGGGTCCGGGACAGGGATCCTACGAGCAGTACTTC. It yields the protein CASSLGPGQGSYEQYF.

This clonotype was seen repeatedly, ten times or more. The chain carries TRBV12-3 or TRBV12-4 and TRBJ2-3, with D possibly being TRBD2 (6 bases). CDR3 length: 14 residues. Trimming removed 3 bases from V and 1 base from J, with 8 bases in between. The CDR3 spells CASSFWGGTDTQYF. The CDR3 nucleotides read TGTGCCAGCAGTTTTTGGGGGGGCACAGATACGCAGTATTTT.

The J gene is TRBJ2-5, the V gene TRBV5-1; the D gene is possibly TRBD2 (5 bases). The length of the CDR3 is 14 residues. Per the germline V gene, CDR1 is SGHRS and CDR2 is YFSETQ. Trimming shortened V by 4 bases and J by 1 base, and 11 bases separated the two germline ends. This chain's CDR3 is CASSERTFQETQYF. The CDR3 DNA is TGCGCCAGCAGCGAGCGGACCTTCCAAGAGACCCAGTACTTC.

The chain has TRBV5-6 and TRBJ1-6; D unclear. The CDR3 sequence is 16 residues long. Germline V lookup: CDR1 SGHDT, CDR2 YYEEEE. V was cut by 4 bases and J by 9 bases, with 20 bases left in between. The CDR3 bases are TGTGCCAGCAGCGCACTTTCCATCCGTCTTACTTCACCCCTCCACTTT. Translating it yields CASSALSIRLTSPLHF.

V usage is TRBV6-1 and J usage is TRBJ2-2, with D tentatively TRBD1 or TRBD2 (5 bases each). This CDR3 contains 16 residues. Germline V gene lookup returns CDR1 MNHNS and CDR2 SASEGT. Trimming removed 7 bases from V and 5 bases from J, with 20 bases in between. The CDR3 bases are TGTGCCAGCATTCAGACCGGGACCTGGAAGACCGGGGAGCTGTTTTTT. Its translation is CASIQTGTWKTGELFF.

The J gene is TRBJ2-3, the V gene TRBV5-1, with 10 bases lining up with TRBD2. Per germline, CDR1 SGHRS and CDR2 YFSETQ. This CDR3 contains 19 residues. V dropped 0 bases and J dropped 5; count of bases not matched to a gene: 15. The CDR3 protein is CASSLVATSGASAKDTQYF. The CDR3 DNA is TGCGCCAGCAGCTTGGTGGCCACTAGCGGGGCCTCAGCGAAAGATACGCAGTATTTT.

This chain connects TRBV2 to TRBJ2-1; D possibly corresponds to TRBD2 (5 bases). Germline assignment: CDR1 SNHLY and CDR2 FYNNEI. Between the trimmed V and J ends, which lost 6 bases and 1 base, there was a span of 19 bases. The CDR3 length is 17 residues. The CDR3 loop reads CASRGGPVGVSYNEQFF. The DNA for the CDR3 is TGTGCCAGCAGAGGAGGCCCTGTTGGGGTATCCTACAATGAGCAGTTCTTC. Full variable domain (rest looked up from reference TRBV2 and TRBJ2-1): EPEVTQTPSHQVTQMGQEVILRCVPISNHLYFYWYRQILGQKVEFLVSFYNNEISEKSEIFDDQFSVERPDGSNFTLKIRSTKLEDSAMYFCASRGGPVGVSYNEQFFGPGTRLTVL.

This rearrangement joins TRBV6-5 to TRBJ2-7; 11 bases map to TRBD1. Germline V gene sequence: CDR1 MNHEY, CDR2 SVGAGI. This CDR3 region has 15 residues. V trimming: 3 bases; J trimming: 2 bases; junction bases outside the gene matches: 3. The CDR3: CASSYEGQGAYEQYF. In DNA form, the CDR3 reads TGTGCCAGCAGTTATGAGGGACAGGGGGCCTACGAGCAGTACTTC.

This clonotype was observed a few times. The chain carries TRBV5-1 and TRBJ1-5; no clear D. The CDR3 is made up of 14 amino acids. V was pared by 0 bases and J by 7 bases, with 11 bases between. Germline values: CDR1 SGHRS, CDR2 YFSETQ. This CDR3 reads CASSLDAGGQPQHF. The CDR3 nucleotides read TGCGCCAGCAGCTTGGATGCGGGAGGGCAGCCCCAGCATTTT.

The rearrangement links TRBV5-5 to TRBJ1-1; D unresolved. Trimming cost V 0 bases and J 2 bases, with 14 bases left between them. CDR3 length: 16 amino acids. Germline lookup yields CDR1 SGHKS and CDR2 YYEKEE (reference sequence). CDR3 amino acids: CASSLVGPRGNTEAFF. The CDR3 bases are TGTGCCAGCAGCTTGGTCGGACCTCGGGGAAACACTGAAGCTTTCTTT.

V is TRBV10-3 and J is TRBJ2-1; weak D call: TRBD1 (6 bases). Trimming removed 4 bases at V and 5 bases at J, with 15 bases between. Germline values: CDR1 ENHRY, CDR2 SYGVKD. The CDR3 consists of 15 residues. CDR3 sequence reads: CAISAGQYLHNEQFF. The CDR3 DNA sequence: TGTGCCATCAGTGCAGGACAGTATCTTCACAATGAGCAGTTCTTC.

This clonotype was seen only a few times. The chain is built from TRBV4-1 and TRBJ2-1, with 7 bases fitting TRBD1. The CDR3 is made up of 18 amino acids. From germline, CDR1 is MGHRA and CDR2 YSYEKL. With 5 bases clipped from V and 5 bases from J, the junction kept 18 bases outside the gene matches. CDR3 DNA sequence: TGCGCCAGCAGCGCAAGATGGGCGACCGAGGGGGCCCACAATGAGCAGTTCTTC. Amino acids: CASSARWATEGAHNEQFF.

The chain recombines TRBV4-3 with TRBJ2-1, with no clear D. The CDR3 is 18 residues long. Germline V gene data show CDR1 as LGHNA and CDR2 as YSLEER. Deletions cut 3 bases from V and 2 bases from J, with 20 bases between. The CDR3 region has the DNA TGCGCCAGCAGCCAGGACCGGACGAGCCCTTATCCCTACAATGAGCAGTTCTTC. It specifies CASSQDRTSPYPYNEQFF.

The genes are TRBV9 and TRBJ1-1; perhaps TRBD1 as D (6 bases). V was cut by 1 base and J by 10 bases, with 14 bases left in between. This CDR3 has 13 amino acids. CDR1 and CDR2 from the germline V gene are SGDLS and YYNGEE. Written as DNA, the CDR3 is TGTGCCAGCAGCGTACTGGGGGGCACCCCAGCTTTCTTT. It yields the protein CASSVLGGTPAFF.

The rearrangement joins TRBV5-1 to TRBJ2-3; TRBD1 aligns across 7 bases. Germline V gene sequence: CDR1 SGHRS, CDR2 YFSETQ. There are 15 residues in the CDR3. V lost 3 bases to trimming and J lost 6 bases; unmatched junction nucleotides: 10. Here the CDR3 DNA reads TGCGCCAGCAGCTACGCCAGGGGGTTGGCGGATACGCAGTATTTT. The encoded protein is CASSYARGLADTQYF.

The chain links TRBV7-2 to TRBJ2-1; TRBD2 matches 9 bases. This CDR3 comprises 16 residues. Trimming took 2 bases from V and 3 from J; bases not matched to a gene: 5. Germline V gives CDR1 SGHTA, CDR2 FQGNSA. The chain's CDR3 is CASSLMAGGLYNEQFF. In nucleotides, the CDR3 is TGTGCCAGCAGCTTAATGGCGGGGGGGCTCTACAATGAGCAGTTCTTC.

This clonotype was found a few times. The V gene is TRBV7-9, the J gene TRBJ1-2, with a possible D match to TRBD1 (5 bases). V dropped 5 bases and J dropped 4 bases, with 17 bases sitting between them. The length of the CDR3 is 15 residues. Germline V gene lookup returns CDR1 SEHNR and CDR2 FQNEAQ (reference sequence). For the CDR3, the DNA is TGTGCCAGCAGCCCGGGACTGATGATCGGCTATGGCTACACCTTC. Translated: CASSPGLMIGYGYTF.